What follows are 15 T cell receptor beta chains derived from one specimen sequenced in a study of blood T cell repertoires in COVID-19. Produced via immunoSEQ multiplex PCR; TCRdb's table is partial and in-frame only. The table has 150,000 or so clones, less than 85% seen once. The source material was peripheral blood. The receptors were sampled from a human donor with acute or convalescent COVID-19. The donor label of this sample is uncertain.

The gene calls are TRBV24-1 and TRBJ1-1; D possibly corresponds to TRBD1 (6 bases). CDR3 length: 14 amino acids. Germline lookup yields CDR1 KGHDR and CDR2 SFDVKD. V lost 5 bases and J lost 2, with 11 bases in between. In nucleotides, the CDR3 is TGTGCCACCAGTGCCGGGACACCCAACACTGAAGCTTTCTTT. Translation: CATSAGTPNTEAFF.

This clone was picked up one time. The chain is built from TRBV5-1 and TRBJ2-6, with D hard to call. Germline V lookup: CDR1 SGHRS, CDR2 YFSETQ. The ends were cut back, 0 bases at V and 0 bases at J, with 13 bases in the middle. The CDR3 contains 18 residues. CDR3 sequence (DNA): TGCGCCAGCAGCTTGGCCTGGCAGGAACTCTCTGGGGCCAACGTCCTGACTTTC. Its translation is CASSLAWQELSGANVLTF.

The CDR3, as DNA: TGTGCCAGCAGTCCCCCGTTGAACACTGAAGCTTTCTTT. Its translation: CASSPPLNTEAFF. The chain carries TRBV6-5 and TRBJ1-1, with no clear D. Per the germline V gene, CDR1 is MNHEY and CDR2 is SVGAGI. V was clipped by 5 bases and J by 0 bases, with 7 bases between them. The CDR3 covers 13 residues.

This clone was counted only a few times. V usage is TRBV5-4 and J usage is TRBJ2-2; 14 bases line up with TRBD2. J lost 3 bases, V lost 0 bases, and 4 bases had no gene match. Per germline, CDR1 SGHNT and CDR2 YYREEE (reference sequence). CDR3 length: 18 amino acids. Here the CDR3 DNA reads TGTGCCAGCAGCTTGGGGACTAGCGGGGGGCCCTACACCGGGGAGCTGTTTTTT. This sequence encodes CASSLGTSGGPYTGELFF.

This clone showed up just once. J is TRBJ1-6 and V is TRBV6-1, with 8 bases aligning to TRBD1. J was trimmed by 2 bases and V by 4 bases; bases with no gene match: 10. CDR1 is MNHNS, CDR2 SASEGT, per germline. The CDR3 has 18 amino acids. CDR3 region: CASSGGGQGTTYNSPLHF. DNA for the CDR3: TGTGCCAGCAGTGGGGGTGGACAGGGAACCACCTATAATTCACCCCTCCACTTT.

This clone occurred once. V and J are TRBV6-1 and TRBJ1-5; unclear D gene. Germline V gives CDR1 MNHNS, CDR2 SASEGT. The ends were cut back, 2 bases at V and 0 bases at J, with 8 bases in the middle. The CDR3 is 15 residues long. The CDR3 DNA follows: TGTGCCAGCAGTGAAAGCGGGTCTAGCAATCAGCCCCAGCATTTT. This sequence encodes CASSESGSSNQPQHF.

The V gene is TRBV19, the J gene TRBJ1-1; D gene ambiguous. Per germline, CDR1 LNHDA and CDR2 SQIVND (reference sequence). CDR3 size: 14 residues. The V end was cut by 3 bases, the J end by 1 base, with 9 bases between. The CDR3 is CASSISRGNTEAFF. The CDR3 coding sequence is TGTGCCAGTAGTATCTCCCGGGGGAACACTGAAGCTTTCTTT.

A few counts support this clone. The V call is TRBV18, the J call TRBJ2-7, with 13 bases that match TRBD2. V lost 3 bases, J lost 2 bases, and 4 bases stayed unmatched. CDR1 KGHSH and CDR2 LQKENI come from the germline V gene. The CDR3 has 16 amino acids. In nucleotides, the CDR3 is TGTGCCAGCTCACCCTCGGGGACTAGCGGGGCCTACGAGCAGTACTTC. This translates into CASSPSGTSGAYEQYF.

The V and J genes are TRBV12-5 and TRBJ1-1; D unclear. V gave up 7 bases and J gave up 4 bases, with 13 bases separating them. This CDR3 is 13 amino acids long. CDR1 is LGHNT and CDR2 is FRNRAP in the germline V gene. Here the CDR3 reads CASAIPVITEAFF. Here the CDR3 DNA reads TGTGCTAGTGCTATACCGGTAATCACTGAAGCTTTCTTT.

V gene TRBV7-8 combines with J gene TRBJ1-1; TRBD1 agrees at 8 bases. Unmatched junction bases numbered 8, after V lost 4 bases and J lost 7 bases. Germline CDR1 SGHVS, CDR2 FQNEAQ. The CDR3 contains 14 residues. The CDR3 loop reads CASSSDRVEGEAFF. The CDR3 region has the DNA TGTGCCAGCAGCTCGGACAGGGTCGAGGGTGAAGCTTTCTTT.

V usage is TRBV14 and J usage is TRBJ2-7; TRBD1 matches at 7 bases. Trimming cost V 0 bases and J 2 bases; bases outside gene matches: 7. This CDR3 comprises 16 residues. Per the germline V gene, CDR1 is SGHDN and CDR2 is FVKESK. CDR3: CASSQEGQVLTYEQYF. The CDR3 DNA reads as TGTGCCAGCAGCCAAGAAGGACAGGTTCTTACCTACGAGCAGTACTTC.

The chain uses TRBV25-1 and TRBJ2-7; 8 nucleotides agree with TRBD1. Germline CDR1 is MGHDK and CDR2 is SYGVNS. The J segment lost 3 bases and the V segment lost 6 bases, leaving 4 bases of the junction unmatched. The length of the CDR3 is 13 residues. CDR3 in amino acids: CASRKQGVYEQYF. CDR3 nucleotides: TGTGCCAGCAGAAAACAGGGGGTCTACGAGCAGTACTTC.

V and J are TRBV24-1 and TRBJ1-6; no reliable D call. Trimming took 4 bases from V and 1 from J, leaving 13 bases between them. This CDR3 is built from 17 residues. Germline V lookup: CDR1 KGHDR, CDR2 SFDVKD. The CDR3 DNA reads TGTGCCACCAGTGACCTTGGACGGGGATCCTATAATTCACCCCTCCACTTT. It translates to CATSDLGRGSYNSPLHF.

This clone was picked up a small number of times. V is TRBV5-6 and J is TRBJ1-3, with D possibly being TRBD1 (6 bases). The ends were cut back, 4 bases at V and 0 bases at J, with 20 bases in the middle. Germline CDR1 and CDR2: SGHDT and YYEEEE. The CDR3 covers 18 residues. The CDR3 nucleotides read TGTGCCAGCAGCCGCCTACAGGGAATGGGGATCTCTGGAAACACCATATATTTT. It specifies CASSRLQGMGISGNTIYF. The entire variable domain, with the rest obtained from reference TRBV5-6 and TRBJ1-3, is as follows: DAGVTQSPTHLIKTRGQQVTLRCSPKSGHDTVSWYQQALGQGPQFIFQYYEEEERQRGNFPDRFSGHQFPNYSSELNVNALLLGDSALYLCASSRLQGMGISGNTIYFGEGSWLTVV.

The J gene is TRBJ1-2, the V gene TRBV5-1; no clear D gene. Germline V gene data show CDR1 as SGHRS and CDR2 as YFSETQ. Trimming stripped 0 bases from V and 4 bases from J, with 10 bases between. The CDR3 extends over 14 amino acids. The CDR3 region is CASSLGSGTYGYTF. CDR3 nucleotides: TGCGCCAGCAGCTTGGGGTCCGGTACCTATGGCTACACCTTC. The whole variable domain, remainder taken from reference TRBV5-1 and TRBJ1-2, is KAGVTQTPRYLIKTRGQQVTLSCSPISGHRSVSWYQQTPGQGLQFLFEYFSETQRNKGNFPGRFSGRQFSNSRSEMNVSTLELGDSALYLCASSLGSGTYGYTFGSGTRLTVV.